The rows below give T cell receptor beta chains drawn from one sample of a study of blood T cells in healthy people across ages. TCRdb analysed the 5' RACE reads with MiXCR anew, one entry per CDR3 protein. The table includes about 1.4 million distinct CDR3 sequences, approximately 59% detected once. Sequencing used blood. The receptors stem from a man younger than 30 in good health. Each CDR3 is given with its conserved first and last residue. The D gene is left open where the match is weak. Part of the rows lack a size; the others show once, few, many or a class for expanded clones.

>-|TRBV6-5|TRBJ2-7|-
TGTGCCAGCAGAAGGTCGTCATACTCAACGGACGAGCAGTACTTC
CASRRSSYSTDEQYF
>-|TRBV21-1|TRBJ2-5|-
TGTGCCAGCAGCAAATTCGAAAGGGGTGGTTCGGGACTAGCGGATACCCAAGAGACCCAGTACTTC
CASSKFERGGSGLADTQETQYF
>-|TRBV7-7|TRBJ2-5|-
TGTGCTAGCAGTCCCGCAGGGGCGATTCAAGAGACCCAGTACTTC
CASSPAGAIQETQYF
>TRBD1|TRBV28|TRBJ2-7|-
TGTGCCAGCACCATTAAGGGACAGGATTACTACGAGCAGTACTTC
CASTIKGQDYYEQYF
>-|TRBV25-1|TRBJ2-7|-
TGTGCCAGCAGTGTACTAGACGGGTACGAGCAGTACTTC
CASSVLDGYEQYF
>TRBD2|TRBV20-1|TRBJ2-7|-
TGCAGTGCTAAAACATCAGCGGGGAGATACGAGCAGTACTTC
CSAKTSAGRYEQYF
>TRBD1|TRBV7-9|TRBJ2-1|-
TGTGCCAGCAGCTTAGTCGACAGGGTAACCTACAATGAGCAGTTCTTC
CASSLVDRVTYNEQFF
>-|TRBV7-2|TRBJ1-6|few
TGTGCCAGCAGCCACTCCGGGGCCCTTAGCTCACCCCTCCACTTT
CASSHSGALSSPLHF
>TRBD2|TRBV20-1|TRBJ2-7|few
TGCAGTGCCCGATTGGGGGGGGTATCCATCTACGAGCAGTACTTC
CSARLGGVSIYEQYF
>-|TRBV5-1|TRBJ2-3|few
TGCGCCAGCAGCTTGGAATCCGGGATCCCACTCAAGATAGAGTATTTT
CASSLESGIPLKIEYF
>-|TRBV12-3/TRBV12-4|TRBJ1-2|few
TGTGCCAGCAGTTCGGGCTCCCTCGGTGGCTACACCTTC
CASSSGSLGGYTF
>-|TRBV25-1|TRBJ2-3|few
TGTGCCAGCAGTGAATGGGGGGGGCGGAATACTGGAGATACGCAGTATTTT
CASSEWGGRNTGDTQYF
>TRBD2|TRBV27|TRBJ2-1|-
TGTGCCAGCAGTTTAGGGGCGGGAGGTGGCTACAATGAGCAGTTCTTC
CASSLGAGGGYNEQFF
>TRBD1|TRBV2|TRBJ1-1|-
TGTGCCAGCAGTACAGGGGTTCTAGTGAACACTGAAGCTTTCTTT
CASSTGVLVNTEAFF
>TRBD2|TRBV12-3/TRBV12-4|TRBJ2-1|few
TGTGCCAGCAGTTTACTTGGGGGGGGCAATGAGCAGTTCTTC
CASSLLGGGNEQFF
>TRBD2|TRBV7-2|TRBJ2-3|-
TGTGCCAGCAGCTTAGGAGTGGGAACTAGCGGGGGCTCGGGACGAGATACGCAGTATTTT
CASSLGVGTSGGSGRDTQYF
>-|TRBV29-1|TRBJ2-1|few
TGCAGCGTTGAGTCGATGGGCAGCTACAATGAGCAGTTCTTC
CSVESMGSYNEQFF
>-|TRBV29-1|TRBJ2-7|few
TGCAGCGCATCGGAAGGTTTCACCTACGAGCAGTACTTC
CSASEGFTYEQYF
>TRBD2|TRBV29-1|TRBJ2-7|few
TGCAGCGTTGAATCCATCGCTAGCGGGGTAAACTCCTACGAGCAGTACTTC
CSVESIASGVNSYEQYF
>-|TRBV3-1|TRBJ2-3|-
TGTGCCAGCAGCCCCAAACCCTCAGGGGATACGCAGTATTTT
CASSPKPSGDTQYF
>TRBD2|TRBV29-1|TRBJ2-1|-
TGCAGCGTTGAACAATCACGGGGGGGTATCTCCAATGAGCAGTTCTTC
CSVEQSRGGISNEQFF
>TRBD1|TRBV7-9|TRBJ2-1|-
TGTGCCAGCAGCTTAGGCCCCAGGGGGTCCTCCTACAATGAGCAGTTCTTC
CASSLGPRGSSYNEQFF
>-|TRBV7-9|TRBJ2-6|-
TGTGCCAGCAGCGTCCGGGACGGAATAGGCGTCCTGACTTTC
CASSVRDGIGVLTF
>TRBD1|TRBV7-9|TRBJ1-6|-
TGTGCCAGCTGGGACAGGGACTATTCACCCCTCCACTTT
CASWDRDYSPLHF
>-|TRBV20-1|TRBJ2-3|-
TGCAGTGCTCCTAGCCGGAAGGTCACAGATACGCAGTATTTT
CSAPSRKVTDTQYF
>TRBD2|TRBV27|TRBJ2-7|few
TGTGCCAGCAGTTTAAGCCTAGCGGGGGATTACGAGCAGTACTTC
CASSLSLAGDYEQYF
>-|TRBV29-1|TRBJ1-5|-
TGCAGCGTTACACAGAAGAACGAGCAGCCCCAGCATTTT
CSVTQKNEQPQHF
>TRBD2|TRBV30|TRBJ2-1|-
TGTGCCTGGAGGCAAACGGGAGGGCCTGCCAATGAGCAGTTCTTC
CAWRQTGGPANEQFF
>-|TRBV4-1|TRBJ2-1|few
TGCGCCAGCAGCCAAGTCCAGGGGGGCACCTACAATGAGCAGTTCTTC
CASSQVQGGTYNEQFF
>-|TRBV15|TRBJ2-3|few
TGTGCCACCAGCAGAGATCTGGGGGAGTCGACAGATACGCAGTATTTT
CATSRDLGESTDTQYF
>-|TRBV12-3/TRBV12-4|TRBJ2-5|-
TGTGCCAGCAGTCCCTTCGGGACTGGTCAAAGCCAAGAGACCCAGTACTTC
CASSPFGTGQSQETQYF
>-|TRBV20-1|TRBJ1-5|-
TGCAGTGCAAGGGAGGGGAGGGTTAGCAATCAGCCCCAGCATTTT
CSAREGRVSNQPQHF
>TRBD1|TRBV7-9|TRBJ2-5|-
TGTGCCAGCAGCTCGACAGGGACGTGGGAGACCCAGTACTTC
CASSSTGTWETQYF
>TRBD1|TRBV20-1|TRBJ2-1|-
TGCAGTGCTTTAGACAGGGGCTCCTACAATGAGCAGTTCTTC
CSALDRGSYNEQFF
>TRBD2|TRBV6-6|TRBJ2-1|few
TGTGCCAGCAGTTCACGGGGGGGTCCCTACAATGAGCAGTTCTTC
CASSSRGGPYNEQFF
>TRBD1|TRBV5-1|TRBJ2-1|-
TGCGCCAGCAGCCGCGGGTACGGGACAGCTAAAAATGAGCAGTTCTTC
CASSRGYGTAKNEQFF
>-|TRBV6-2/TRBV6-3|TRBJ2-1|-
TGTGCCAGCAGTTACAGTTTCCTAGCGTCCTACAATGAGCAGTTCTTC
CASSYSFLASYNEQFF
>-|TRBV3-1|TRBJ1-1|-
TGTGCCAGCAGCCAGTGGCAGAGATACACTGAAGCTTTCTTT
CASSQWQRYTEAFF
>-|TRBV9|TRBJ2-7|many
TGTGCCAGCAGCCTGGAATCGCGCGGGTTTAATGAGCAGTACTTC
CASSLESRGFNEQYF
>-|TRBV7-9|TRBJ2-7|-
TGTGCCAGCAGCTCATTTCGGGTGGGCGAGCAGTACTTC
CASSSFRVGEQYF
>-|TRBV4-1|TRBJ2-7|-
TGCGCCAGCACCCTAGACACAGGAACCTACGAGCAGTACTTC
CASTLDTGTYEQYF